A single sample gave rise to the 11 T cell receptor beta chains below, sequenced in a study of CD8+ T cells in alopecia areata. Extraction and reverse transcription of RNA yielded cDNA as the sequencing template. Here immunoSEQ multiplex PCR was the method, and the copy in TCRdb shows in-frame clones only, minus some. This sample has approximately 99,000 clones, with 45% to 60% found just once. Sequencing was performed on NKG2D-low CD8+ T cells sorted from blood. The receptors originated from a human donor with alopecia areata.

V and J are TRBV11-2 and TRBJ2-1, with D perhaps matching TRBD1 (6 bases). Per germline, CDR1 SGHAT and CDR2 FQNNGV. This CDR3 comprises 16 residues. Trimming shortened V by 1 base and J by 4 bases, and 14 bases separated the two germline ends. The CDR3 loop reads CASSLGPGQSYNEQFF. CDR3 sequence (DNA): TGTGCCAGCAGCTTAGGGCCAGGACAGAGTTACAATGAGCAGTTCTTC.

The chain uses TRBV20-1 and TRBJ2-1; D ambiguous. Germline V lookup: CDR1 DFQATT, CDR2 SNEGSKA (reference sequence). The CDR3 consists of 10 residues. V was clipped by 0 bases and J by 16 bases, with 10 bases between them. The CDR3, as DNA: TGCAGTGCTAGAGATAAGGAGACCTTCTTC. It translates to CSARDKETFF.

The chain uses TRBV9 and TRBJ2-3, with 10 positions matching TRBD1. This CDR3 contains 15 residues. Germline values: CDR1 SGDLS, CDR2 YYNGEE. V lost 3 bases, J lost 6 bases, and 7 bases stayed unmatched. This chain's CDR3 is CASSEPGQGFDTQYF. The CDR3 DNA reads as TGTGCCAGCAGCGAGCCGGGACAGGGGTTCGATACGCAGTATTTT.

In this sample, this clone is medium-sized (0.01 to 0.1%). The chain couples TRBV19 to TRBJ1-1; no clear D gene. V dropped 8 bases and J dropped 0 bases, with 10 bases sitting between them. The CDR3 has 13 amino acids. Germline loops: CDR1 LNHDA, CDR2 SQIVND (reference sequence). The CDR3 here is CASQRNLNTEAFF. As DNA, the CDR3 is TGTGCCAGTCAGCGGAACCTGAACACTGAAGCTTTCTTT.

The rearrangement links TRBV10-3 to TRBJ2-7, with 9 bases fitting TRBD2. Per germline, CDR1 ENHRY and CDR2 SYGVKD. The trim removed 9 bases at V and 7 bases at J, leaving 7 bases unmatched. The CDR3 extends over 12 amino acids. As DNA, the CDR3 is TGTGCCATTCGGGTAGCGGGAGATGAGCAGTACTTC. This codes for CAIRVAGDEQYF.

The V call is TRBV7-2, the J call TRBJ1-5; D not resolved. Germline V CDR1 and CDR2: SGHTA, FQGNSA. The V end lost 5 bases, the J end lost 0 bases, and 11 bases lay between the germline ends. The CDR3 contains 15 residues. The CDR3: CASSVSGYSNQPQHF. DNA for the CDR3: TGTGCCAGCAGCGTCAGCGGTTATAGCAATCAGCCCCAGCATTTT.

This clone was observed a few times. The chain has TRBV7-9 and TRBJ1-1; D is unresolved. This CDR3 is 13 amino acids long. V was pared by 6 bases and J by 6 bases, with 14 bases between. Germline assignment: CDR1 SEHNR and CDR2 FQNEAQ (reference sequence). CDR3 coding DNA: TGTGCCAGCAGGGCTAGACAAGAGTCTGAAGCTTTCTTT. This encodes CASRARQESEAFF.

The J gene is TRBJ1-5, the V gene TRBV6-1; 10 nucleotides line up with TRBD1. J was trimmed by 6 bases and V by 6 bases; bases with no gene match: 5. CDR3 length: 14 amino acids. In germline, CDR1 is MNHNS, CDR2 SASEGT. The CDR3 nucleotides are TGTGCCAGCAGAACCGGGACAGGGGTTCAGCCCCAGCATTTT. As protein: CASRTGTGVQPQHF.

V usage is TRBV4-1 and J usage is TRBJ2-7; D is ambiguous. Trimming stripped 6 bases from V and 0 bases from J, with 9 bases between. The CDR3 extends over 13 amino acids. Germline V gene data show CDR1 as MGHRA and CDR2 as YSYEKL. The CDR3 here is CASSHKDSYEQYF. As DNA, the CDR3 is TGCGCCAGCAGTCACAAGGACTCCTACGAGCAGTACTTC.

This clone has more than one count but fewer than ten. This chain connects TRBV5-1 to TRBJ2-1; D is perhaps TRBD1 (5 bases). Germline V gives CDR1 SGHRS, CDR2 YFSETQ. The CDR3 extends over 11 amino acids. The V gene lost 4 bases and the J gene lost 7 bases, with 6 bases spanning the gap. The DNA for the CDR3 is TGCGCCAGCAGCCCAGGGAATGAGCAGTTCTTC. Protein product: CASSPGNEQFF.

Here the CDR3 reads CASSLATNEQFF. CDR3 sequence (DNA): TGCGCCAGCAGCTTGGCTACGAATGAGCAGTTCTTC. V is TRBV5-1 and J is TRBJ2-1, with no clear D. Germline V CDR1 and CDR2: SGHRS, YFSETQ. The CDR3 totals 12 residues. V lost 0 bases to trimming and J lost 7 bases, with 5 bases between them.